This T cell receptor (beta chain) comes out of a study of T cell responses to AZD1222 COVID-19 vaccine. Study-wide background: Second-dose groups at about 4 or about 12 weeks were pooled.

CDR1 is MNHEY and CDR2 is SVGEGT in the germline V gene. The V gene end was trimmed by 4 bases and the J gene end by 3 bases; junction bases not matched to a gene: 8. The CDR3 is 15 amino acids. TCRdb keeps only in-frame clones here, not all; method: immunoSEQ multiplex PCR. The sample has about 150,000 clones, roughly 90% seen once. Study-wide findings and caveats: Repertoire sampling occurred only after the peak T cell response. The sample set comprised mostly white British donors with more females, and clonal diversity was possibly underestimated. Seropositive status at baseline applied to only 6 or 7 AZD1222 recipients.

Of note for this clone: What it binds is unknown.

Sequenced here: peripheral blood, sampled on day 0 of AZD1222 vaccination. This clonotype was sampled from an adult in good health. This chain links TRBV6-2 or TRBV6-3 with TRBJ1-1, with 7 bases identical to TRBD1. CDR3 region: CASSFSGQVDTEAFF. In DNA form, the CDR3 reads TGTGCCAGCAGTTTCAGCGGACAGGTGGACACTGAAGCTTTCTTT.